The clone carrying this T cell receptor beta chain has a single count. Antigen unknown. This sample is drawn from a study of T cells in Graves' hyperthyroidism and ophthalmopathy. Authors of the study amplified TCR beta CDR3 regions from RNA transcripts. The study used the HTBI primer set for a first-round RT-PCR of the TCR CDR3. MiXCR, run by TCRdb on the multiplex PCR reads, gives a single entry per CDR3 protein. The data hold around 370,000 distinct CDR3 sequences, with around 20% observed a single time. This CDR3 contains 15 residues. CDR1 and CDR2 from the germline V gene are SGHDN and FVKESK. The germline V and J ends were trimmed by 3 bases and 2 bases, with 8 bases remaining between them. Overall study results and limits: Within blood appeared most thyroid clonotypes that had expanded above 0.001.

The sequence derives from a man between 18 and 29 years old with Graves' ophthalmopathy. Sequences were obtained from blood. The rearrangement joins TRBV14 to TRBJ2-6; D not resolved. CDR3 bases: TGTGCCAGCAGCCATGGCCTTGCTGGGGCCAACGTCCTGACTTTC. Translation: CASSHGLAGANVLTF.